These T cell receptor beta chains were read from a single sample in a study of blood T cell repertoires in COVID-19. The assay was immunoSEQ multiplex PCR, and TCRdb's table has in-frame clones only and misses some. The sample carries a few hundred thousand clones, less than 90% recorded once. The sequenced sample consisted of PBMCs or T cells enriched from blood (not recorded which). These receptors were taken from a woman in her 30s who had recovered from COVID-19. Each CDR3 is given with its conserved first and last residue. Only part of the rows carry a size: once, few, many, or a class if the clone is expanded.

clone_size,v_call,cdr3_aa
.,TRBV9,CASSEHAGTGVGEAFF
.,TRBV18,CASSPRGSQGARDTQYF
.,TRBV29-1,CSVTTGEGYTF
once,TRBV7-6,CASSLYWSGPGELFF
.,TRBV5-8,CASSLTRGRPSTDTQYF
.,TRBV18,CASSLLAGEGTDTQYF
few,TRBV7-3,CASSLERDSPLHF
.,TRBV18,CASSPDESGTVNTEAFF
.,TRBV27,CASRTSGNYEQYF
once,TRBV5-1,CASRFGTGRTGELFF
.,TRBV19,CASSSRQGANNEQFF
.,TRBV19,CASRHLGTPEAFF
.,TRBV2,CASSGGNYGYTF
.,TRBV18,CASVPGGRDTQYF
.,TRBV27,CASSFSGGAYNEQFF
.,TRBV4-2,CASSRLGQGLNNYGYTF
.,TRBV6-5,CASSLGVLNSPLHF
.,TRBV5-4,CASSLQGVQPQHF
.,TRBV12-3/TRBV12-4,CASSLTDKNIQYF
.,TRBV6-5,CASRGTGLGYTF
.,TRBV28,CASSLRGTYTDTQYF
.,TRBV2,CASKAELNYGYTF
.,TRBV7-9,CASSVGLAGQVETQYF
.,TRBV27,CASSLLAAISTDTQYF
once,TRBV19,CASSTDSTGGYTF
.,TRBV2,CASHGSYNEQFF
.,TRBV19,CASSWGLSYGYTF
.,TRBV9,CASSVSRANEKLFF
.,TRBV3-1/TRBV3-2,CASSQGAGGYLGEQYF
.,TRBV19,CASSIGEDTSYHEQYF
few,TRBV6-5,CASSRTGAYNEQFF
.,TRBV28,CASRTPSEAFF
.,TRBV6-1,CASSEVRAGELFF
.,TRBV19,CASSDRGETQYF
.,TRBV2,CASSLAGSTDTQYF
.,TRBV30,CAWRWVAADEQYF
.,TRBV18,CASSTTGQGREKLFF
.,TRBV2,CASRVGTGGNQPQHF
.,TRBV4-1,CASSRIGQGARVGYGYTF
.,TRBV18,CASSPLRTGDYEKLFF
.,TRBV28,CASNLLHTEAFF
.,TRBV18,CASSPPGQTYNEQFF
.,TRBV5-6,CASSTRQGTYEQYF
.,TRBV28,CASRGQGGTIYEQYF
.,TRBV7-2,CASISLNEQFF
.,TRBV18,CASAPLLRDLRRNNEQFF
.,TRBV19,CASSADRSSGNTIYF
few,TRBV4-2,CASSQGISAGGGVARELFF
.,TRBV11-2,CASRWGTQNTEAFF
.,TRBV7-9,CASSLDLGGQYF
.,TRBV29-1,CSVGGAGTGGSYEQYF
.,TRBV4-1,CASSDLLAAQYTDTQYF